The next 12 T cell receptor beta chains were all read from a single sample in a study of blood T cell repertoires in COVID-19. TCRdb's table, derived via immunoSEQ multiplex PCR, lists solely in-frame clones and lacks some. The table includes roughly 140,000 clones, roughly 80% detected once. Sequencing was carried out using peripheral blood. All receptors derive from a man aged 70 or older with acute or convalescent COVID-19.

The CDR3 region has the DNA TGTGCCAGCAGTCGGGTTGTGGAGACCCAGTACTTC. It yields the protein CASSRVVETQYF. This chain links TRBV2 with TRBJ2-5; D is ambiguous. Germline V CDR1 and CDR2: SNHLY, FYNNEI. The CDR3 contains 12 residues. Trimming stripped 5 bases from V and 5 bases from J, with 9 bases between.

The chain is built from TRBV19 and TRBJ2-2; 9 bases match TRBD1. The germline V gene has CDR1 LNHDA and CDR2 SQIVND (reference sequence). The CDR3 has 15 residues. With 11 bases clipped from V and 4 bases from J, the junction kept 11 bases outside the gene matches. Here the CDR3 DNA reads TGTGCCGTCAGGGACAGGGCTAGTGCCACCGGGGAGCTGTTTTTT. Amino acid sequence: CAVRDRASATGELFF.

The chain uses TRBV7-2 and TRBJ1-2; the D is unclear. This CDR3 is built from 12 residues. The ends were cut back, 0 bases at V and 6 bases at J, with 5 bases in the middle. Germline assignment: CDR1 SGHTA and CDR2 FQGNSA. The CDR3 DNA follows: TGTGCCAGCAGCTTAGCCCTTCATGGCTACACCTTC. It translates to CASSLALHGYTF. Based on the CDR3 plus reference TRBV7-2 and TRBJ1-2, the full variable domain is GAGVSQSPSNKVTEKGKDVELRCDPISGHTALYWYRQSLGQGLEFLIYFQGNSAPDKSGLPSDRFSAERTGGSVSTLTIQRTQQEDSAVYLCASSLALHGYTFGSGTRLTVV.

The rearrangement joins TRBV3-1 (or the pseudogene TRBV3-2) to TRBJ2-2; D is perhaps TRBD2 (5 bases). V was trimmed by 2 bases and J by 6 bases, leaving 7 bases between them. The CDR3 totals 13 residues. Germline V gene lookup returns CDR1 LGHDT and CDR2 YNNKEL (reference sequence). The CDR3 loop reads CASSQLAPGELFF. As DNA, the CDR3 is TGTGCCAGCAGCCAATTAGCGCCCGGGGAGCTGTTTTTT.

The chain carries TRBV3-1 (or the pseudogene TRBV3-2) and TRBJ2-2; D is unclear. The CDR3 sequence is 14 residues long. Germline values: CDR1 LGHDT, CDR2 YNNKEL (reference sequence). The V and J ends lost 1 base and 7 bases respectively, with 10 bases between them. The CDR3 nucleotides read TGTGCCAGCAGCCAAGGTCGGAGTGTCGGGGAGCTGTTTTTT. Residues: CASSQGRSVGELFF.

This sequence joins TRBV7-2 and TRBJ1-5; tentatively, D is TRBD1 (5 bases). Germline CDR1 reads SGHTA; CDR2 reads FQGNSA. V was pared by 4 bases and J by 4 bases, with 14 bases between. The CDR3 covers 15 residues. CDR3 sequence (DNA): TGTGCCAGCAGCTACCGGCTGGGGGGTAATCAGCCCCAGCATTTT. Its translation is CASSYRLGGNQPQHF.

Here the CDR3 DNA reads TGTGCCAGCAGCCTGGACAGGTCCCCCGGGGAGCTGTTTTTT. Translation gives CASSLDRSPGELFF. The J gene is TRBJ2-2, the V gene TRBV7-3; 7 bases fit TRBD1. Germline values: CDR1 SGHTA, CDR2 FQGTGA. Trimming removed 5 bases from V and 6 bases from J; junction bases left unmatched: 6. This CDR3 has 14 amino acids.

The gene calls are TRBV28 and TRBJ2-7, with D possibly TRBD1 on 6 matching bases. Trimming removed 7 bases at V and 2 bases at J, with 9 bases between. CDR1 is MDHEN and CDR2 is SYDVKM in the germline V gene. The CDR3 length is 12 residues. CDR3 region: CASTGTPYEQYF. The CDR3 region has the DNA TGTGCCAGCACCGGGACACCCTACGAGCAGTACTTC.

V and J are TRBV27 and TRBJ2-3; tentatively, D is TRBD2 (6 bases). Germline CDR1 reads MNHEY; CDR2 reads SMNVEV (reference sequence). Between the trimmed V and J ends, which lost 1 base and 5 bases, there was a span of 19 bases. This CDR3 contains 17 residues. CDR3 region: CASSLWGSGSRLDTQYF. The CDR3 DNA reads TGTGCCAGCAGTTTATGGGGTAGCGGATCTAGGCTAGATACGCAGTATTTT.

The chain joins TRBV5-4 to TRBJ2-1; 9 bases line up with TRBD2. The length of the CDR3 is 15 residues. Losses at the gene ends were 2 bases for V and 4 bases for J; bases not matched to a gene: 4. CDR1 and CDR2 (germline): SGHNT, YYREEE (reference sequence). CDR3 nucleotides: TGTGCCAGCAGCTTCTCTGCGGGAGGGTACAATGAGCAGTTCTTC. This encodes CASSFSAGGYNEQFF.

The chain employs TRBV7-3 and TRBJ1-1; D unresolved. Germline CDR1 reads SGHTA; CDR2 reads FQGTGA. There are 14 residues in the CDR3. Trimming took 5 bases from V and 1 from J, leaving 11 bases between them. CDR3 loop: CASSPRTGNTEAFF. CDR3 coding DNA: TGTGCCAGCAGCCCCAGGACTGGGAACACTGAAGCTTTCTTT.

This clone was detected only once. The chain carries TRBV5-1 and TRBJ2-7; TRBD1 matches at 9 bases. The germline CDR1 and CDR2 sequences are SGHRS and YFSETQ. The CDR3 contains 15 residues. The V and J ends lost 4 bases and 1 base, in that order; junction bases with no gene match: 6. This CDR3 reads CASSLGTGTSYEQYF. Here the CDR3 DNA reads TGCGCCAGCAGCCTCGGGACAGGGACTTCCTACGAGCAGTACTTC. The full variable domain, in which reference TRBV5-1 and TRBJ2-7 provide the parts outside the CDR3, is KAGVTQTPRYLIKTRGQQVTLSCSPISGHRSVSWYQQTPGQGLQFLFEYFSETQRNKGNFPGRFSGRQFSNSRSEMNVSTLELGDSALYLCASSLGTGTSYEQYFGPGTRLTVT.